These T cell receptor beta chains were read from a single sample in a study of long-term antiretroviral therapy in people with HIV. Measured with immunoSEQ multiplex PCR; TCRdb has only the in-frame clones, and not every one. The repertoire consists of approximately 23,000 clones, with around 82% occurring once and the leading ten covering 7.2%. Sequenced material: unsorted PBMCs, taken 1.5 years after starting antiretroviral therapy. These receptors were obtained from a man aged 25-45 years with HIV. The CDR3 runs from the conserved cysteine through the conserved F or W. Each record gives: clone size, D gene, V gene, J gene, CDR3 protein, CDR3 DNA. A D gene is named only where the DNA matches it firmly. Clone size appears in some rows only: once, few, many, or a class for an expanded clone.

NA	TRBD2	TRBV27	TRBJ2-7	CASSLSRGSSYEQYF	TGTGCCAGCAGTTTATCGCGGGGGAGTTCCTACGAGCAGTACTTC
few	TRBD1	TRBV19	TRBJ2-7	CASSIYRQGFIYEQYF	TGTGCCAGTAGTATTTATCGACAGGGATTTATATACGAGCAGTACTTC
NA	NA	TRBV19	TRBJ1-6	CASSMGTYVNSPLHF	TGTGCCAGTAGTATGGGCACATATGTTAATTCACCCCTCCACTTT
NA	TRBD2	TRBV6-1	TRBJ2-1	CASSEWGGLAGAGEQFF	TGTGCCAGCAGTGAATGGGGGGGACTAGCGGGAGCGGGGGAGCAGTTCTTC
NA	NA	TRBV5-1	TRBJ2-7	CASSSPGASSYEQYF	TGCGCCAGCAGCTCGCCGGGTGCCAGCTCCTACGAGCAGTACTTC
NA	NA	TRBV19	TRBJ2-7	CASSRTGFSYEQYF	TGTGCCAGTAGTCGCACAGGGTTTTCCTACGAGCAGTACTTC
NA	NA	TRBV30	TRBJ2-2	CAWRSPLTFVGELFF	TGTGCCTGGAGAAGTCCCCTGACTTTCGTCGGGGAGCTGTTTTTT
once	NA	TRBV4-2	TRBJ2-1	CASSERTDNSNEQFF	TGTGCCAGCAGCGAGAGGACAGATAACTCCAATGAGCAGTTCTTC
NA	NA	TRBV15	TRBJ2-7	CATSRDMQRYEQYF	TGTGCCACCAGCAGAGATATGCAGCGGTACGAGCAGTACTTC
NA	NA	TRBV6-1	TRBJ2-1	CASSATGARGNEQFF	TGTGCCAGCAGTGCGACAGGGGCGCGGGGGAATGAGCAGTTCTTC
NA	NA	TRBV6-5	TRBJ1-1	CASSYEANTEAFF	TGTGCCAGCAGTTACGAAGCGAACACTGAAGCTTTCTTT
NA	NA	TRBV7-9	TRBJ2-3	CASPKSRAGPLDNTDTQYF	TGTGCCAGCCCGAAGAGCAGGGCAGGCCCCTTAGATAACACAGATACGCAGTATTTT
few	NA	TRBV19	TRBJ1-6	CASSTHRDSPLHF	TGTGCCAGTAGTACTCACAGAGATTCACCCCTCCACTTT
few	NA	TRBV30	TRBJ1-5	CAWSGAGGQPQHF	TGTGCCTGGAGTGGGGCAGGCGGTCAGCCCCAGCATTTT
NA	NA	TRBV2	TRBJ2-5	CASMIETQYF	TGTGCCAGCATGATCGAGACCCAGTACTTC
NA	NA	TRBV19	TRBJ2-1	CASSIVSGEPYNEQFF	TGTGCCAGTAGTATAGTTTCAGGGGAGCCCTACAATGAGCAGTTCTTC
NA	TRBD2	TRBV6-5	TRBJ2-7	CASRAPSGGVEQYF	TGTGCCAGCAGGGCCCCCAGCGGGGGGGTCGAGCAGTACTTC
NA	TRBD1	TRBV27	TRBJ2-7	CASSPRTGGSYEQYF	TGTGCCAGCAGCCCCCGGACAGGGGGCTCCTACGAGCAGTACTTC
NA	NA	TRBV2	TRBJ2-2	CASRTLGEVGELFF	TGTGCCAGCAGAACCCTGGGAGAAGTCGGGGAGCTGTTTTTT
medium-sized	NA	TRBV9	TRBJ1-3	CASSVRGRGSGNTIYF	TGTGCCAGCAGCGTAAGGGGAAGGGGCTCTGGAAACACCATATATTTT
NA	NA	TRBV6-1	TRBJ2-3	CASSRTDTQYF	TGTGCCAGCAGTCGCACAGATACGCAGTATTTT
NA	NA	TRBV10-3	TRBJ2-5	CAISEKIALQETQYF	TGTGCCATCAGTGAGAAAATAGCGTTACAAGAGACCCAGTACTTC
NA	TRBD1	TRBV4-1	TRBJ1-5	CASSQDLGTGGNQPQHF	TGCGCCAGCAGCCAAGACCTCGGGACAGGGGGGAATCAGCCCCAGCATTTT
NA	NA	TRBV7-3	TRBJ1-2	CASSWGRTNYGYTF	TGTGCCAGCAGCTGGGGACGGACTAACTATGGCTACACCTTC